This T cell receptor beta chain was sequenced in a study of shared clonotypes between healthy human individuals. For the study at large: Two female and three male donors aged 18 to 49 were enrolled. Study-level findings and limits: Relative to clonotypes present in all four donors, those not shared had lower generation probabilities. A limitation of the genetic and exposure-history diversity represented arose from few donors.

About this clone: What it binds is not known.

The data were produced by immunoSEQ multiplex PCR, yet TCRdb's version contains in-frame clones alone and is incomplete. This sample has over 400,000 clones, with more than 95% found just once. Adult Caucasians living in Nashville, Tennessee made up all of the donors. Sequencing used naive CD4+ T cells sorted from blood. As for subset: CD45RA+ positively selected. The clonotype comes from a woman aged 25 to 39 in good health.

Here the CDR3 reads CASSYFMETQYF. The CDR3 DNA follows: TGCGCCAGCAGCTACTTTATGGAGACCCAGTACTTC. V and J are TRBV5-1 and TRBJ2-5, with D unclear. This CDR3 comprises 12 residues. Germline loops: CDR1 SGHRS, CDR2 YFSETQ. V gave up 3 bases and J gave up 5 bases, with 8 bases separating them.